This T cell receptor (beta chain) was recorded in a study of blood T cell repertoires in COVID-19. Across the whole study: The origin of the acute and convalescent COVID-19 samples was the United States, Italy and Spain. The cDNA or gDNA used as material had been derived from T cells, B-cell-depleted T cells, or PBMCs.

V lost 4 bases and J 4 bases, leaving 10 bases between the germline ends. Germline lookup yields CDR1 MGHDK and CDR2 SYGVNS. The CDR3 is made up of 13 amino acids. The Seattle site enrolled patients during active infection and followed them longitudinally. Per the authors' pipeline: From reference gene primer amplification, estimates of nucleated cell counts were derived. The data were produced by immunoSEQ multiplex PCR, yet TCRdb's version contains in-frame clones alone and is incomplete. The V and J calls and clone size were taken over from that table, and D and trimming were inferred from the DNA. The data show about 92,000 clones, roughly nine tenths seen once.

The material sequenced was peripheral blood. The V and J genes are TRBV25-1 and TRBJ1-1; D is unresolved. The receptor was derived from an older woman with COVID-19, enrolled during active disease. CDR3 in amino acids: CASSVGRATEAFF. The CDR3 coding sequence is TGTGCCAGCAGTGTGGGCCGTGCCACTGAAGCTTTCTTT.